This T cell receptor beta chain was sequenced during a study of human T cells and chemical hapten exposure. The overall study: Skin on the upper inner arm, 2 cm by 2 cm in size, was sensitized with 2% DPC. Scalp application of diphenylcyclopropenone was performed weekly in patients across the entire approximately 24-week study. General study points: Expanded TCRs grouped into significantly more large CDR3 similarity clusters than controls produced.

TCRdb independently ran MiXCR on the RACE reads; one entry per CDR3 protein. The sample consists of 150,000 to 200,000 distinct CDR3 sequences, about 14% of them appearing once. Specified time point: patch test 1, 2 weeks after DPC sensitization. Treatment noted: therapeutic diphenylcyclopropenone sensitization with weekly scalp DPC. Points on this clonotype: Its matching antigen is unknown.

Sequenced material: whole blood, taken in connection with sensitization to the hapten diphenylcyclopropenone (DPC). This TCR was recovered from a woman aged 30 to 39 with alopecia areata. Some clones in this sample may be carry-over from other donors' samples.

The CDR3 region is CSVEDGTGVHGYTF. The CDR3 DNA reads TGCAGCGTTGAAGATGGCACAGGGGTTCATGGCTACACCTTC. The J gene is TRBJ1-2, the V gene TRBV29-1, with 7 positions matching TRBD1. The trim removed 0 bases at V and 6 bases at J, leaving 7 bases unmatched. This CDR3 is 14 amino acids long. The germline CDR1 and CDR2 sequences are SQVTM and ANQGSEA. Combining the CDR3 with reference TRBV29-1 and TRBJ1-2 gives the whole variable domain SAVISQKPSRDICQRGTSLTIQCQVDSQVTMMFWYRQQPGQSLTLIATANQGSEATYESGFVIDKFPISRPNLTFSTLTVSNMSPEDSSIYLCSVEDGTGVHGYTFGSGTRLTVV.